Below, 16 T cell receptor beta chains from the same sample are listed, as sequenced in a study of graft-versus-host responses after intestinal transplantation. Clones were sequenced by immunoSEQ multiplex PCR, and TCRdb holds only the in-frame ones, with some missing. The profile shows about 71,000 clones, about 90% of them singletons. For these receptors, no antigen is known. The specimen comprised unstimulated CD8+ T cells sorted from spleen or lymph node cells, sampled before intestinal transplant. These receptor sequences come from a human donor who received an intestinal transplant.

V usage is TRBV11-1 and J usage is TRBJ2-1; D is unresolved. Germline CDR1 SGHAT, CDR2 FQDESV (reference sequence). Trimming removed 1 base from V and 5 bases from J, with 6 bases in between. This CDR3 is 13 amino acids long. The CDR3 loop is CASSLGADNEQFF. Here the CDR3 DNA reads TGTGCCAGCAGCTTAGGCGCCGACAATGAGCAGTTCTTC. The whole variable domain, remainder taken from reference TRBV11-1 and TRBJ2-1, is EAEVAQSPRYKITEKSQAVAFWCDPISGHATLYWYRQILGQGPELLVQFQDESVVDDSQLPKDRFSAERLKGVDSTLKIQPAELGDSAMYLCASSLGADNEQFFGPGTRLTVL.

This chain links TRBV10-2 with TRBJ2-1; D might be TRBD2 (7 bases). The CDR3 runs to 16 residues. Trimming stripped 0 bases from V and 8 bases from J, with 17 bases between. Germline V CDR1 and CDR2: WSHSY, SAAADI. The CDR3 DNA reads as TGCGCCAGCAGTGAGTCGAGGGGGGGGGCCTTCGATGAGCAGTTCTTC. Its protein product is CASSESRGGAFDEQFF.

The chain links TRBV6-1 to TRBJ1-2; D not resolved. The V gene's germline CDR1 is MNHNS and CDR2 SASEGT. V lost 8 bases to trimming and J lost 4 bases, with 20 bases between them. The length of the CDR3 is 15 residues. The chain's CDR3 is CASCTVGDSTYGYTF. The DNA for the CDR3 is TGTGCCAGCTGCACTGTCGGTGATTCCACCTATGGCTACACCTTC.

The chain links TRBV5-1 to TRBJ2-7, with 8 bases aligning to TRBD2. The trim removed 0 bases at V and 0 bases at J, leaving 5 bases unmatched. CDR1 and CDR2 (germline): SGHRS, YFSETQ. This CDR3 is built from 16 residues. CDR3 sequence: CASSLAGGGLSYEQYF. DNA of the CDR3: TGCGCCAGCAGCTTGGCCGGGGGGGGTCTCTCCTACGAGCAGTACTTC.

The chain joins TRBV7-9 to TRBJ1-2; 7 nucleotides line up with TRBD1. The CDR3 totals 12 residues. Germline loops: CDR1 SEHNR, CDR2 FQNEAQ (reference sequence). Germline trimming cut 10 bases from V and 6 bases from J; bases unmatched to any gene: 8. CDR3: CAIPAGGDGYTF. In DNA, the CDR3 is TGTGCCATCCCCGCAGGGGGAGATGGCTACACCTTC.

The V gene is TRBV19, the J gene TRBJ2-7, with 7 bases lining up with TRBD1. Trimming took 6 bases from V and 3 from J; bases not matched to a gene: 14. Germline V gene data show CDR1 as LNHDA and CDR2 as SQIVND (reference sequence). CDR3 size: 16 residues. In DNA, the CDR3 is TGTGCCAGTAGCTTCACCGGACAGGCCACGCTCTACGAGCAGTACTTC. Protein product: CASSFTGQATLYEQYF.

The rearrangement uses TRBV11-2 and TRBJ1-3, with D possibly matching TRBD1 (5 bases). The germline V gene encodes CDR1 SGHAT and CDR2 FQNNGV. The CDR3 sequence is 15 residues long. With 1 base removed from V and 0 bases from J, the gap between germline ends came to 7 bases. CDR3 protein: CASSLGQPSGNTIYF. The CDR3 region has the DNA TGTGCCAGCAGCTTAGGACAGCCCTCTGGAAACACCATATATTTT.

The J gene is TRBJ2-7, the V gene TRBV27; unclear D gene. Germline V gives CDR1 MNHEY, CDR2 SMNVEV (reference sequence). V lost 3 bases and J lost 0, with 6 bases in between. This CDR3 has 13 amino acids. The chain's CDR3 is CASSFGFSYEQYF. The CDR3 DNA follows: TGTGCCAGCAGTTTCGGGTTCTCCTACGAGCAGTACTTC.

The chain uses TRBV7-9 and TRBJ2-5, with 8 bases matching TRBD1. Per the germline V gene, CDR1 is SEHNR and CDR2 is FQNEAQ (reference sequence). The CDR3 is 16 residues long. With 5 bases clipped from V and 3 bases from J, the junction kept 11 bases outside the gene matches. The CDR3 DNA reads as TGTGCCAGCAGCGTCGGTCAGGGACAGGCAAAAGAGACCCAGTACTTC. This gives the protein CASSVGQGQAKETQYF.

The chain couples TRBV10-3 to TRBJ2-5; a possible D gene is TRBD2 (5 bases). The J call may be faulty, since TRBJ2-7 better matches the DNA end. This CDR3 region has 12 residues. CDR1 ENHRY and CDR2 SYGVKD come from the germline V gene. CDR3 amino acids: CALPTGSYEQYF. CDR3 coding DNA: TGTGCCTTACCCACGGGGTCCTACGAGCAGTACTTC.

The CDR3 nucleotides are TGCGCCAGCAGCCTGCCGGGGAATGAGCAGTTCTTC. It encodes CASSLPGNEQFF. The rearrangement links TRBV4-1 to TRBJ2-1; possibly TRBD2 for D (5 bases). V lost 4 bases, J lost 7 bases, and 8 bases lay in between. Germline V gives CDR1 MGHRA, CDR2 YSYEKL. CDR3 size: 12 residues.

This chain links TRBV25-1 with TRBJ2-7; TRBD1 aligns across 7 bases. The CDR3 contains 15 residues. The V segment lost 5 bases and the J segment 2 bases; nucleotides outside the gene matches: 9. Germline lookup yields CDR1 MGHDK and CDR2 SYGVNS. In DNA, the CDR3 is TGTGCCAGCAGTCCGTACCTCGGGACAGCCTACGAGCAGTACTTC. Its translation: CASSPYLGTAYEQYF.

The gene calls are TRBV6-6 and TRBJ2-7, with 13 positions matching TRBD2. Unmatched junction bases numbered 7, after V lost 4 bases and J lost 4 bases. The CDR3 runs to 16 residues. Looked up from germline, CDR1 is MNHNY and CDR2 is SVGAGI (reference sequence). The chain's CDR3 is CASSLTSGGELYEQYF. CDR3 coding DNA: TGTGCCAGCAGTTTAACTAGCGGGGGGGAATTATACGAGCAGTACTTC.

The chain has TRBV11-1 and TRBJ1-1; 9 bases are a match to TRBD1. This CDR3 has 13 amino acids. Germline CDR1 and CDR2: SGHAT and FQDESV (reference sequence). V lost 5 bases and J lost 5; bases outside the gene matches: 3. DNA for the CDR3: TGTGCCAGCAGCGCCGACAGGGGGACTGAAGCTTTCTTT. As protein: CASSADRGTEAFF. The variable domain in full, with the rest retrieved from reference TRBV11-1 and TRBJ1-1, is EAEVAQSPRYKITEKSQAVAFWCDPISGHATLYWYRQILGQGPELLVQFQDESVVDDSQLPKDRFSAERLKGVDSTLKIQPAELGDSAMYLCASSADRGTEAFFGQGTRLTVV.

This clone came up once. This chain joins TRBV4-1 and TRBJ2-7; the match to TRBD2 covers 7 bases. The CDR3 spans 17 residues. CDR1 and CDR2 (germline): MGHRA, YSYEKL. The J segment lost 0 bases and the V segment lost 1 base, leaving 9 bases of the junction unmatched. CDR3 in DNA: TGCGCCAGCAGCCAAGTGCTCTTCGGGGGGAGCTCCTACGAGCAGTACTTC. Encoded protein: CASSQVLFGGSSYEQYF.

V and J are TRBV27 and TRBJ1-5; TRBD1 matches at 7 bases. The ends lost 8 bases at V and 4 bases at J; junction bases unmatched: 2. The V gene's germline CDR1 is MNHEY and CDR2 SMNVEV (reference sequence). This CDR3 has 12 residues. The CDR3 nucleotides are TGTGCCAGCGGACAGGTGAATCAGCCCCAGCATTTT. It specifies CASGQVNQPQHF.